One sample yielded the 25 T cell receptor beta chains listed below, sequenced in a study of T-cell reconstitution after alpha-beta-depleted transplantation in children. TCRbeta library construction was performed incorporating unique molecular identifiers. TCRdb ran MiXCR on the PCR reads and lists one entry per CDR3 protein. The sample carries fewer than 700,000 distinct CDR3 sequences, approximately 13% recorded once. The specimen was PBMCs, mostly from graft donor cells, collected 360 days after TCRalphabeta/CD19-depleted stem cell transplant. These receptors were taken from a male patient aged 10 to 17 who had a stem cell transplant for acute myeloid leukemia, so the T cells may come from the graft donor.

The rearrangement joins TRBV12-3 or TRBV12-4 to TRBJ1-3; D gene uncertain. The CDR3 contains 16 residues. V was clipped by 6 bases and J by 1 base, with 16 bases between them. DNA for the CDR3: TGTGCCAGCAGCCCGAGCGGGTCGCCTTCTGGAAACACCATATATTTT. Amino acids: CASSPSGSPSGNTIYF.

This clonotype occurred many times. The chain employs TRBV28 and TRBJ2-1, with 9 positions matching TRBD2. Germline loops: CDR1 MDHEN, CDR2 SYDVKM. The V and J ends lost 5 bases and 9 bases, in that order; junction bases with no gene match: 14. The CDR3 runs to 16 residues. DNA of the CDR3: TGTGCCAGCAGTACTCCGACTAGCGGAAGGGTGGGTGAGCAGTTCTTC. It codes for CASSTPTSGRVGEQFF. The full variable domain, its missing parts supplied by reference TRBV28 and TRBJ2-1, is DVKVTQSSRYLVKRTGEKVFLECVQDMDHENMFWYRQDPGLGLRLIYFSYDVKMKEKGDIPEGYSVSREKKERFSLILESASTNQTSMYLCASSTPTSGRVGEQFFGPGTRLTVL.

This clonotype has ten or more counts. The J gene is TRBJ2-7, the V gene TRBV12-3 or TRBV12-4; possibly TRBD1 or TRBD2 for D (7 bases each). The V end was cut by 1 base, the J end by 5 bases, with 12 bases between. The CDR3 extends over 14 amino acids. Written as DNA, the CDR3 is TGTGCCAGCAGTTTAGAGACAGGGAGGGACGAGCAGTACTTC. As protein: CASSLETGRDEQYF.

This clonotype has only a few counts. The CDR3 here is CASSDRIGYEQYF. As DNA, the CDR3 is TGTGCCAGCAGTGACAGAATAGGCTACGAGCAGTACTTC. V and J are TRBV25-1 and TRBJ2-7, with D unresolved. The germline V gene has CDR1 MGHDK and CDR2 SYGVNS. The CDR3 sequence is 13 residues long. V lost 3 bases to trimming and J lost 3 bases, with 9 bases between them.

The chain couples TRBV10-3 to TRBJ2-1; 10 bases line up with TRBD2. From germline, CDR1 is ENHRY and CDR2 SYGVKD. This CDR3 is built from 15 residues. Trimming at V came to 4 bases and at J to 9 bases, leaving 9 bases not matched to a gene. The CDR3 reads CAISVEGLANSEQFF. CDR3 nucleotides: TGTGCCATCAGTGTGGAGGGACTAGCGAACAGTGAGCAGTTCTTC.

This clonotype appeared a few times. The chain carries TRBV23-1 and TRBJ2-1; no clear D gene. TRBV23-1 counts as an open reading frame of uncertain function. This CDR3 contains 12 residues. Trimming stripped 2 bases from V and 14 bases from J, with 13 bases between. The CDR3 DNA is TGCGCCAGCAGTCAAGGGCCAGTACCCGAGTTCTTC. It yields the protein CASSQGPVPEFF.

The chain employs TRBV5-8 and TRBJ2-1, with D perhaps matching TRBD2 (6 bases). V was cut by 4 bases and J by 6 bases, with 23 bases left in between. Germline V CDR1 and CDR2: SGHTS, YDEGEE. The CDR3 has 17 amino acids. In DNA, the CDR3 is TGTGCCAGCAGCGATTTGGGCTCCGGGGGACCCCTCAATGAGCAGTTCTTC. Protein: CASSDLGSGGPLNEQFF.

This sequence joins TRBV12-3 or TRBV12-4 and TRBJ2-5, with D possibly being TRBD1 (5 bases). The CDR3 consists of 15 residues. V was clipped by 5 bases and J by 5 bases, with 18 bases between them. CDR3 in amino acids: CASSNLQGRKETQYF. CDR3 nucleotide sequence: TGTGCCAGCAGTAACCTTCAGGGCAGAAAGGAGACCCAGTACTTC.

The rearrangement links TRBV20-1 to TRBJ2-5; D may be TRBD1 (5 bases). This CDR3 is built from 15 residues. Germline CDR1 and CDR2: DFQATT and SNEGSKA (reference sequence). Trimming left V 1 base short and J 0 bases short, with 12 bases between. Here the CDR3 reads CSARVGQGYQETQYF. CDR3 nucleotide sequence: TGCAGTGCTAGAGTGGGGCAGGGATACCAAGAGACCCAGTACTTC.

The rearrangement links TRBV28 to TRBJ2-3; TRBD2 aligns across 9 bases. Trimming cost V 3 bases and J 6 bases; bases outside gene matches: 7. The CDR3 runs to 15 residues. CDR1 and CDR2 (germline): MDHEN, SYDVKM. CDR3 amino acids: CASSLLGLASDTQYF. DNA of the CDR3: TGTGCCAGCAGTTTGCTCGGACTAGCGTCTGATACGCAGTATTTT.

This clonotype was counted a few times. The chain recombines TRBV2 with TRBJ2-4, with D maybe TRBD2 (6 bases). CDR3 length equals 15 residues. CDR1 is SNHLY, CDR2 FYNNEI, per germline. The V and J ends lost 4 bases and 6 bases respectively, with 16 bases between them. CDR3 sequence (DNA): TGTGCCAGCAGTGTATTTGGGGGAGGCCCAAACATTCAGTACTTC. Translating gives CASSVFGGGPNIQYF. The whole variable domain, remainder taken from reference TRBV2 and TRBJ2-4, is EPEVTQTPSHQVTQMGQEVILRCVPISNHLYFYWYRQILGQKVEFLVSFYNNEISEKSEIFDDQFSVERPDGSNFTLKIRSTKLEDSAMYFCASSVFGGGPNIQYFGAGTRLSVL.

CDR3 in amino acids: CASSLRHTSGRWADTQYF. CDR3 coding DNA: TGTGCCAGCAGCTTAAGGCACACTAGCGGGAGATGGGCAGATACGCAGTATTTT. The chain joins TRBV7-3 to TRBJ2-3, with TRBD2 matching over 11 bases. Germline CDR1 reads SGHTA; CDR2 reads FQGTGA. The CDR3 has 18 residues. V lost 1 base and J lost 4; bases outside the gene matches: 10.

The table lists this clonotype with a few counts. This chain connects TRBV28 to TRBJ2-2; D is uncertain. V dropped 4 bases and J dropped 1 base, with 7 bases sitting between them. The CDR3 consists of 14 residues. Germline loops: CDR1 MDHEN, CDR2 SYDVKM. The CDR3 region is CASSSQENTGELFF. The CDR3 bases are TGTGCCAGCAGTTCCCAGGAGAACACCGGGGAGCTGTTTTTT.

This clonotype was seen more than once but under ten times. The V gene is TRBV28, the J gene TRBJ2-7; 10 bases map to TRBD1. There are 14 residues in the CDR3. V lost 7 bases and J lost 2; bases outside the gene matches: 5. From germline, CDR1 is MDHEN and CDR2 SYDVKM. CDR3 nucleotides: TGTGCCAGCAAGGGGACAGGGGTCCCCTACGAGCAGTACTTC. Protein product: CASKGTGVPYEQYF. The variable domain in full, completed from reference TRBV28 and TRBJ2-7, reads DVKVTQSSRYLVKRTGEKVFLECVQDMDHENMFWYRQDPGLGLRLIYFSYDVKMKEKGDIPEGYSVSREKKERFSLILESASTNQTSMYLCASKGTGVPYEQYFGPGTRLTVT.

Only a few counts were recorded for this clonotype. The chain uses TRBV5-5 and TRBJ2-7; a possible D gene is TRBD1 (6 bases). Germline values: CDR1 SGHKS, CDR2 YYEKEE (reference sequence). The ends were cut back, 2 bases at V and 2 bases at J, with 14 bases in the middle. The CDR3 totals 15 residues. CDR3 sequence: CASSLFWTAPYEQYF. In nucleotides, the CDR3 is TGTGCCAGCAGCTTATTTTGGACAGCGCCCTACGAGCAGTACTTC.

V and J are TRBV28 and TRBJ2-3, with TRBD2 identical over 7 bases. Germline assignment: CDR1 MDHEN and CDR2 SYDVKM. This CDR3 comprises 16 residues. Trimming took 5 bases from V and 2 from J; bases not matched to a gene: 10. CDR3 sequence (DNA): TGTGCCAGCAGTCCTACCGGGACTATAGACACAGATACGCAGTATTTT. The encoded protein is CASSPTGTIDTDTQYF.

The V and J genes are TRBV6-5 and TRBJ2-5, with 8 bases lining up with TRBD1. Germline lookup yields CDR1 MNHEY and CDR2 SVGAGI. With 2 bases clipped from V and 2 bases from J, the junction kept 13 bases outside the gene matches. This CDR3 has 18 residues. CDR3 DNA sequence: TGTGCCAGCAGTTACCTCCCCGGGACAGGATTTATTCAAGAGACCCAGTACTTC. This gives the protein CASSYLPGTGFIQETQYF.

The CDR3 region is CSGGSGQGNTGELFF. The CDR3 bases are TGCAGCGGGGGGTCGGGACAGGGAAACACCGGGGAGCTGTTTTTT. This sequence joins TRBV29-1 and TRBJ2-2; 9 nucleotides align to TRBD1. CDR1 SQVTM and CDR2 ANQGSEA come from the germline V gene. The V segment lost 7 bases and the J segment 2 bases; nucleotides outside the gene matches: 8. This CDR3 has 15 amino acids.

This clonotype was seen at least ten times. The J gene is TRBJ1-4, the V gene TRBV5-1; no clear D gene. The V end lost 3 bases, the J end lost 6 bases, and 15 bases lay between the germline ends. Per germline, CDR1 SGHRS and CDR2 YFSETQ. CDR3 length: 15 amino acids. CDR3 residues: CASSSGVPGDEKLFF. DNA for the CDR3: TGCGCCAGCAGCTCGGGCGTACCTGGGGATGAAAAACTGTTTTTT. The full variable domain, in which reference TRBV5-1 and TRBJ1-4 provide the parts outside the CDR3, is KAGVTQTPRYLIKTRGQQVTLSCSPISGHRSVSWYQQTPGQGLQFLFEYFSETQRNKGNFPGRFSGRQFSNSRSEMNVSTLELGDSALYLCASSSGVPGDEKLFFGSGTQLSVL.

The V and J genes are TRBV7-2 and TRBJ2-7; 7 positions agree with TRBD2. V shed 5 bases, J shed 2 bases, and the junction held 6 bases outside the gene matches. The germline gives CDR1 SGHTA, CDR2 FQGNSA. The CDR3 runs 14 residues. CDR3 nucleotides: TGTGCCAGCAGCCCCGTAGCGGGCCCCTACGAGCAGTACTTC. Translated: CASSPVAGPYEQYF.

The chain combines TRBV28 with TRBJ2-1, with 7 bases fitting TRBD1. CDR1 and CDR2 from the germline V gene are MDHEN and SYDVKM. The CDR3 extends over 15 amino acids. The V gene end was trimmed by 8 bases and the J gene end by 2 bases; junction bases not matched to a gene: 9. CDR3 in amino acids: CASETDREPYNEQFF. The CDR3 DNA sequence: TGTGCCAGCGAAACTGACAGGGAACCCTACAATGAGCAGTTCTTC.

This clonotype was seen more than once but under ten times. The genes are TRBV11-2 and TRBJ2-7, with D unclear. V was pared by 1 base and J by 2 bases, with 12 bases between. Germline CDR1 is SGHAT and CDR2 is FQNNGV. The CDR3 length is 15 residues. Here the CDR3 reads CASSLGRRITYEQYF. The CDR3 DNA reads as TGTGCCAGCAGCTTAGGACGGCGGATAACCTACGAGCAGTACTTC.

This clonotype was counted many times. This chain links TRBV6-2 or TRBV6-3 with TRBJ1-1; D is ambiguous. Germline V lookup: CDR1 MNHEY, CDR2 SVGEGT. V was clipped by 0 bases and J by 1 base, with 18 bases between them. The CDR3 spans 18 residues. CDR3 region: CASSYSVVVGQSNTEAFF. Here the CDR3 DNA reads TGTGCCAGCAGTTACTCGGTTGTAGTTGGGCAGTCGAACACTGAAGCTTTCTTT.

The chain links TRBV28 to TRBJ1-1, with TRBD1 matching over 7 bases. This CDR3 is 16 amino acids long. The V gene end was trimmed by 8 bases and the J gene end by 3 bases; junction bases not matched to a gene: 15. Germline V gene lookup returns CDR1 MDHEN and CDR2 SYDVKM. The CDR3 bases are TGTGCCAGCGGGGGGGTGTCAGGGGGAAGATACACTGAAGCTTTCTTT. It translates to CASGGVSGGRYTEAFF.

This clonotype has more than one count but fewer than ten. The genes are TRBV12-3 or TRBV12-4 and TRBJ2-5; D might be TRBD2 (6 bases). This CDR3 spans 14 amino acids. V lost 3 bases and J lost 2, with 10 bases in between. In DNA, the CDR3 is TGTGCCAGCAGTTTCGGACTACCACAAGAGACCCAGTACTTC. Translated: CASSFGLPQETQYF.